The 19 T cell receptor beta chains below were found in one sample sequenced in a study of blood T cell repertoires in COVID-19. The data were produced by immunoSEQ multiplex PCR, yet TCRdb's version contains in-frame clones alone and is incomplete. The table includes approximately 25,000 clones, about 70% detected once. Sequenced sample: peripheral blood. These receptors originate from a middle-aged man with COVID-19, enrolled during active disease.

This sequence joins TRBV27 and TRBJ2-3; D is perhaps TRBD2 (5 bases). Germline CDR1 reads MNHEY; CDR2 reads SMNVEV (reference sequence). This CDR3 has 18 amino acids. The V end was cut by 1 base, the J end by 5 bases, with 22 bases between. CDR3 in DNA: TGTGCCAGCAGTTTATACGCGGGCGGAAACCCGAAAGGAGATACGCAGTATTTT. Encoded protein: CASSLYAGGNPKGDTQYF.

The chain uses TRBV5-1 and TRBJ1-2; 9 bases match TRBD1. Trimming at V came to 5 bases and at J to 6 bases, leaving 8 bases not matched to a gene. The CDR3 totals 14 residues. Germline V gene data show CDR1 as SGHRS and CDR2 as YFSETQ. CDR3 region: CASRRDRGSDGYTF. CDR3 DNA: TGCGCCAGCAGACGTGACAGGGGGTCGGATGGCTACACCTTC. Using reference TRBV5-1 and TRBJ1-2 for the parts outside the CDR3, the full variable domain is KAGVTQTPRYLIKTRGQQVTLSCSPISGHRSVSWYQQTPGQGLQFLFEYFSETQRNKGNFPGRFSGRQFSNSRSEMNVSTLELGDSALYLCASRRDRGSDGYTFGSGTRLTVV.

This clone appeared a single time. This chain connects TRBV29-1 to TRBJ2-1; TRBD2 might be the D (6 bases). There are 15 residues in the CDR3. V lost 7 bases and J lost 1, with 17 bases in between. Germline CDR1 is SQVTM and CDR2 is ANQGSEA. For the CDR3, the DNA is TGCAGCGCAGACGGGGGAAAACGGTCCTACAATGAGCAGTTCTTC. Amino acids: CSADGGKRSYNEQFF.

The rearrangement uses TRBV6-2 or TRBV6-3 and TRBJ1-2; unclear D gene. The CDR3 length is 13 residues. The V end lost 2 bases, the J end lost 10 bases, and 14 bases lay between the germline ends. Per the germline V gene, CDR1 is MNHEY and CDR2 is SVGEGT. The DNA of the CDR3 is TGTGCCAGCAGTTACGGCCAGGCGCAGGTCTACACCTTC. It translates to CASSYGQAQVYTF.

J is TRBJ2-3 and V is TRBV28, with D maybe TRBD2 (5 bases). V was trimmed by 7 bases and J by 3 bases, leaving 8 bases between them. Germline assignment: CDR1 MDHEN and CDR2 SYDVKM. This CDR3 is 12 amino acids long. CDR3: CASTRRTDTQYF. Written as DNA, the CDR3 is TGTGCCAGCACCCGGAGGACAGATACGCAGTATTTT.

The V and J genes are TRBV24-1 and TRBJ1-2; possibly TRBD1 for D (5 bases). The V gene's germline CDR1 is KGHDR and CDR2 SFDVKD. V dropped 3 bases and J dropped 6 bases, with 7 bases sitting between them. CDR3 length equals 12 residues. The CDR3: CATSDQGDGYTF. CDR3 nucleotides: TGTGCCACCAGTGATCAAGGGGATGGCTACACCTTC.

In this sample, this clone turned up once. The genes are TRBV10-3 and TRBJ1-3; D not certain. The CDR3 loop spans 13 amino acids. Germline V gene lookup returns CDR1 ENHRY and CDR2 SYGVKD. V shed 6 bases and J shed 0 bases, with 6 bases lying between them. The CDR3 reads CAIRGSSGNTIYF. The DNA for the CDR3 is TGTGCCATCAGAGGGAGCTCTGGAAACACCATATATTTT.

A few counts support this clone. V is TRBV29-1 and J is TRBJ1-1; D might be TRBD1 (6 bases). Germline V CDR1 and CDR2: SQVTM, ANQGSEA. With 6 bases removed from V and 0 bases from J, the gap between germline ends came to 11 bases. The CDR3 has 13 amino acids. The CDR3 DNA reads TGCAGCGTCAGGACAGAACTGAACACTGAAGCTTTCTTT. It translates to CSVRTELNTEAFF. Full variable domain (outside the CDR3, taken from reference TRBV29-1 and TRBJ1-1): SAVISQKPSRDICQRGTSLTIQCQVDSQVTMMFWYRQQPGQSLTLIATANQGSEATYESGFVIDKFPISRPNLTFSTLTVSNMSPEDSSIYLCSVRTELNTEAFFGQGTRLTVV.

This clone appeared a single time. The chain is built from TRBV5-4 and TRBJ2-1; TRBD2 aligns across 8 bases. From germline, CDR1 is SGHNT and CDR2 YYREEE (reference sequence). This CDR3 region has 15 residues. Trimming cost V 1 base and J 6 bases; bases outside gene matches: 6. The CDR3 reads CASSLPAGAGNEQFF. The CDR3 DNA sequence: TGTGCCAGCAGCTTGCCAGCGGGAGCGGGCAATGAGCAGTTCTTC.

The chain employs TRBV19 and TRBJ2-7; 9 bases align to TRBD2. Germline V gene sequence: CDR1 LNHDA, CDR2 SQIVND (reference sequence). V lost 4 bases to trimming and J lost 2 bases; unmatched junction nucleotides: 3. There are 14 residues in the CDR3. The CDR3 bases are TGTGCCAGTAGTAGTGGCGGGGGGGCCTACGAGCAGTACTTC. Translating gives CASSSGGGAYEQYF.

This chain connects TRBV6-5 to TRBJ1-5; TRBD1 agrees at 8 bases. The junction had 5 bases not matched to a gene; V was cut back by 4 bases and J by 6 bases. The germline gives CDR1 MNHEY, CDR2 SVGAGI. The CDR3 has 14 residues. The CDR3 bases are TGTGCCAGCAGTTGGCAGGGGGCGGGTCAGCCCCAGCATTTT. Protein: CASSWQGAGQPQHF.

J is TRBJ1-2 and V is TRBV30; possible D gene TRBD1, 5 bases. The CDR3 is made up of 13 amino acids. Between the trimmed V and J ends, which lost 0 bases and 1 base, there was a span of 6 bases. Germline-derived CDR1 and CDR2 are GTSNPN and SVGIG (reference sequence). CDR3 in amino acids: CAWSVQVNYGYTF. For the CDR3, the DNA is TGTGCCTGGAGTGTACAGGTTAACTATGGCTACACCTTC.

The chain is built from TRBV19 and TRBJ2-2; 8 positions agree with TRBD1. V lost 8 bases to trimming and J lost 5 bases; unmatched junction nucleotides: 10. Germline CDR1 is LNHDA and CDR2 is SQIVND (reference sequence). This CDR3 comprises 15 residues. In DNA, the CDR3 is TGTGCCAGTGGCGGACAGGGTTTTCTGACCGGGGAGCTGTTTTTT. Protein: CASGGQGFLTGELFF.

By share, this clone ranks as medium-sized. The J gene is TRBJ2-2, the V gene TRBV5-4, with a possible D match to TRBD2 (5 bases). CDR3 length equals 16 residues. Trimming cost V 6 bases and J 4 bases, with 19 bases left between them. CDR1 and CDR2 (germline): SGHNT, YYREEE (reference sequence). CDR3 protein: CASNNQNQRSTGELFF. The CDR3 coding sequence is TGTGCCAGCAACAATCAAAACCAGCGGAGCACCGGGGAGCTGTTTTTT. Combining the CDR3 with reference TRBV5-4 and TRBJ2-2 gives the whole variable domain ETGVTQSPTHLIKTRGQQVTLRCSSQSGHNTVSWYQQALGQGPQFIFQYYREEENGRGNFPPRFSGLQFPNYSSELNVNALELDDSALYLCASNNQNQRSTGELFFGEGSRLTVL.

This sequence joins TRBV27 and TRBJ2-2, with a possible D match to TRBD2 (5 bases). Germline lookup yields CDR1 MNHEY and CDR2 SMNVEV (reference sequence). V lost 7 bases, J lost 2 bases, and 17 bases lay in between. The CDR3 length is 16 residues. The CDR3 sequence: CASTPFERLNTGELFF. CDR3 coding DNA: TGTGCCAGCACCCCGTTTGAGCGGCTAAACACCGGGGAGCTGTTTTTT.

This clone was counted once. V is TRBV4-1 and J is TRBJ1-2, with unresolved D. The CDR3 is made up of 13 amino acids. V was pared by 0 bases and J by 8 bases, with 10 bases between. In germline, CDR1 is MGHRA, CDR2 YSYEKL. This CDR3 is CASSQDEGTGYTF. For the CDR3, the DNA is TGCGCCAGCAGCCAAGATGAGGGTACCGGCTACACCTTC.

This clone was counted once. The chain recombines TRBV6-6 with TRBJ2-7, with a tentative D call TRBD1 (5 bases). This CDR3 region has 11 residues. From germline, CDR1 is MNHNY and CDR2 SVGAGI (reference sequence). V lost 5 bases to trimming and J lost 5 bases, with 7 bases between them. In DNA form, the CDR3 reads TGTGCCAGCAGTGGGGCGGACGAGCAGTACTTC. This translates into CASSGADEQYF.

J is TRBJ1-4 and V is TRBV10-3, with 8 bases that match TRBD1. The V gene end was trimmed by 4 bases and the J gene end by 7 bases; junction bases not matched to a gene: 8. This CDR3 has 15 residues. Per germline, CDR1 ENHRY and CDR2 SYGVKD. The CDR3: CAISATGEEFEKLFF. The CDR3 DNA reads TGTGCCATCAGTGCGACAGGGGAAGAGTTTGAAAAACTGTTTTTT.

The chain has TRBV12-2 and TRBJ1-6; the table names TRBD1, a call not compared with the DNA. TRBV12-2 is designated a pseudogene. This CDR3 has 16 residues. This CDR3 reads CASRLGDSSYNSPLHF. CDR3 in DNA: TGTGCAAGTCGCTTAGGGGACAGCTCCTATAATTCACCCCTCCACTTT.